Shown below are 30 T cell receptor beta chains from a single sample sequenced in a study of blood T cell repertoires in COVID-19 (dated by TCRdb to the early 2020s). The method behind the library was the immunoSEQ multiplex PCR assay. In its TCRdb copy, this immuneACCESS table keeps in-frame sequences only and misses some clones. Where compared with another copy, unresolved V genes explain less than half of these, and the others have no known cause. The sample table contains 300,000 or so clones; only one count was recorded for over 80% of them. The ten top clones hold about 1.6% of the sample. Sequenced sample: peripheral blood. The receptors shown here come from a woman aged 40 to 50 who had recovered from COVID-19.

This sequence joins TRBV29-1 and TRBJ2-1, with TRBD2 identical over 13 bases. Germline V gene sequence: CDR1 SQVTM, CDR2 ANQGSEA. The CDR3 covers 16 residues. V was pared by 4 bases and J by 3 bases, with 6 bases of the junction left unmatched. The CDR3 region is CSVVFGLAGDYNEQFF. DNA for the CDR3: TGCAGCGTTGTGTTTGGACTAGCGGGGGACTACAATGAGCAGTTCTTC.

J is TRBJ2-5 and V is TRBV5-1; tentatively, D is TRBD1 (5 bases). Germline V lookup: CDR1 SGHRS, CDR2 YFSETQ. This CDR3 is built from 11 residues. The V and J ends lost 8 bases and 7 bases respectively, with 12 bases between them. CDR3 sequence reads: CARGPDGTQYF. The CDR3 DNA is TGCGCCAGGGGGCCGGATGGGACCCAGTACTTC.

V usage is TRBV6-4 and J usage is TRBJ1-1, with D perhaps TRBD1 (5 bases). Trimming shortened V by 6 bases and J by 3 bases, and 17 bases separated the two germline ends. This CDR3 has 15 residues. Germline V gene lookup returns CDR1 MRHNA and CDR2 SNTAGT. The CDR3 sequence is CASRGWRAGDTEAFF. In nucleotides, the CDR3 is TGTGCCAGCAGAGGATGGAGGGCGGGGGACACTGAAGCTTTCTTT.

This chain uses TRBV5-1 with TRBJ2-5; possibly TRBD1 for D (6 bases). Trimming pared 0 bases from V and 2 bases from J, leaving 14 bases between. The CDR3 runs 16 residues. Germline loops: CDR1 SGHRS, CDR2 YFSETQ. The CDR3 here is CASSLGRQATQETQYF. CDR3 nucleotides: TGCGCCAGCAGCTTGGGTAGACAGGCTACTCAAGAGACCCAGTACTTC.

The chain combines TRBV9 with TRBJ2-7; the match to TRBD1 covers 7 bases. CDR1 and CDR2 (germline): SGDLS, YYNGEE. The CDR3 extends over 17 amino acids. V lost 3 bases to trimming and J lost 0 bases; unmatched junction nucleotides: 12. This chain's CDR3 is CASSGRPGQASSYEQYF. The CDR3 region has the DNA TGTGCCAGCAGCGGACGACCCGGACAGGCGAGCTCCTACGAGCAGTACTTC.

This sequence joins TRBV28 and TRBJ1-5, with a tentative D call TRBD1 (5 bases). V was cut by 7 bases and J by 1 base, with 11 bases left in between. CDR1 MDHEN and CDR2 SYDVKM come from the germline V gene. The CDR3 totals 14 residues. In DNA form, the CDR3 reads TGTGCCAGCACCGCGGACACAAGCAATCAGCCCCAGCATTTT. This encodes CASTADTSNQPQHF. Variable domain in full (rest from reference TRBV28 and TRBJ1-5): DVKVTQSSRYLVKRTGEKVFLECVQDMDHENMFWYRQDPGLGLRLIYFSYDVKMKEKGDIPEGYSVSREKKERFSLILESASTNQTSMYLCASTADTSNQPQHFGDGTRLSIL.

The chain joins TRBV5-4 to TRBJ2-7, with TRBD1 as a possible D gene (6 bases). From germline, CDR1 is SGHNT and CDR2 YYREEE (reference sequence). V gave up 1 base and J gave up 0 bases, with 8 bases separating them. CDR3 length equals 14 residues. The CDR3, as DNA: TGTGCCAGCAGCTTGCCGGACAGCTCCTACGAGCAGTACTTC. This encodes CASSLPDSSYEQYF.

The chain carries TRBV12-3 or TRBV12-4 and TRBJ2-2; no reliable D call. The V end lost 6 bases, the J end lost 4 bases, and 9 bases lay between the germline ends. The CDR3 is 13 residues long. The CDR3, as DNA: TGTGCCAGCAGCCCCTGGGCCACCGGGGAGCTGTTTTTT. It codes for CASSPWATGELFF.

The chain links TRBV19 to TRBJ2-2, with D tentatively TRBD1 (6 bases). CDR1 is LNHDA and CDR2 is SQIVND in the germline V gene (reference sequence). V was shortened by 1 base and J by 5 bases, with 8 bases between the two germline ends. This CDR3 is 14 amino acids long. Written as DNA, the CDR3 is TGTGCCAGTAGTATAGTAAGGGGGACCGGGGAGCTGTTTTTT. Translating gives CASSIVRGTGELFF.

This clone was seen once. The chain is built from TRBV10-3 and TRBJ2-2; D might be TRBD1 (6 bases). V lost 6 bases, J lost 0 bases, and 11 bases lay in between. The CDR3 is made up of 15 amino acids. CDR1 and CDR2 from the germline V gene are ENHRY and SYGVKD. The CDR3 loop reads CAISPQGANTGELFF. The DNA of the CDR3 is TGTGCCATCAGCCCACAGGGAGCGAACACCGGGGAGCTGTTTTTT.

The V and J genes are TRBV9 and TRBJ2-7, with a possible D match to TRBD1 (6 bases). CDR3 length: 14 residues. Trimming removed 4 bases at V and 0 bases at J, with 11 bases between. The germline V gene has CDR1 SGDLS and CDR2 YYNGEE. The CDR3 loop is CASSRTDSSYEQYF. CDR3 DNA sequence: TGTGCCAGCAGCCGGACGGACAGCTCCTACGAGCAGTACTTC.

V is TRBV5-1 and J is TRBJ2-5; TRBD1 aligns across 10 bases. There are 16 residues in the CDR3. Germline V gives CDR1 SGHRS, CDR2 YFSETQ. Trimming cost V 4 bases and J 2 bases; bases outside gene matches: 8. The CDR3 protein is CASSATGGANQETQYF. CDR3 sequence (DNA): TGCGCCAGCAGCGCGACAGGGGGCGCGAATCAAGAGACCCAGTACTTC.

CDR3 bases: TGTGCCAGCAGCAAGGCGGGCGGGGAGACCCAGTACTTC. It is translated as CASSKAGGETQYF. The chain has TRBV7-9 and TRBJ2-5, with D perhaps matching TRBD2 (5 bases). Germline V gives CDR1 SEHNR, CDR2 FQNEAQ (reference sequence). V was cut by 5 bases and J by 5 bases, with 12 bases left in between. The CDR3 contains 13 residues.

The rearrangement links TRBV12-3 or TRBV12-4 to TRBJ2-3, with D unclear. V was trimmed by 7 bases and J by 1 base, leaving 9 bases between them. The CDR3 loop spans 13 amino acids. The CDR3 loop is CASTPSRTDTQYF. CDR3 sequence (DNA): TGTGCCAGCACCCCGAGCCGCACAGATACGCAGTATTTT.

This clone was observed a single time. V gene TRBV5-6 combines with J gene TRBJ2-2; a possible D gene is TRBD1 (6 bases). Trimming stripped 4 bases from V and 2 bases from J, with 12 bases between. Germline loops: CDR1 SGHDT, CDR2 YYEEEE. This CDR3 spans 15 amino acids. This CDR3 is CASSPGQRNTGELFF. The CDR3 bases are TGTGCCAGCAGCCCAGGACAGCGTAACACCGGGGAGCTGTTTTTT.

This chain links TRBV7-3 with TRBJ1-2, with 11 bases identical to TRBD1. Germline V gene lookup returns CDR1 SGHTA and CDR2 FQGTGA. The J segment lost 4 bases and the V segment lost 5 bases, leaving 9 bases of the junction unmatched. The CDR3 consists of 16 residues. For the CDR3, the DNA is TGTGCCAGCAGCAAGTGGACAGGGGGCGCCGTCTATGGCTACACCTTC. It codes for CASSKWTGGAVYGYTF.

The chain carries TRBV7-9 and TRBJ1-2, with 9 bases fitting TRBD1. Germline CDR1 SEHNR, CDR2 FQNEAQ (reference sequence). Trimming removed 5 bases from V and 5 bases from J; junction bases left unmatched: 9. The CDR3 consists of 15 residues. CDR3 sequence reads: CASSVRDRVRYGYTF. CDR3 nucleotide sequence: TGTGCCAGCAGCGTAAGGGACAGGGTGAGGTATGGCTACACCTTC.

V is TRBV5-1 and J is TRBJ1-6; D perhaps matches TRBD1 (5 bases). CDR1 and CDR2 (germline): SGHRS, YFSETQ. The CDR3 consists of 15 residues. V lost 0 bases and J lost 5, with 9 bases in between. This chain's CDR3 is CASSLEWGDNSPLHF. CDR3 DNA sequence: TGCGCCAGCAGCTTGGAATGGGGGGATAATTCACCCCTCCACTTT.

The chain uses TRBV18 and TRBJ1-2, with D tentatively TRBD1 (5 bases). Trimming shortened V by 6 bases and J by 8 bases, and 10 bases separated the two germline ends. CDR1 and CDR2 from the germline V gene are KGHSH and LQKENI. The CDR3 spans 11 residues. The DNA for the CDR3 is TGTGCCAGCTCGACTGGGGGGGGCTACACCTTC. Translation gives CASSTGGGYTF. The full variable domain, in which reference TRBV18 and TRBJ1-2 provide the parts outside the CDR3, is NAGVMQNPRHLVRRRGQEARLRCSPMKGHSHVYWYRQLPEEGLKFMVYLQKENIIDESGMPKERFSAEFPKEGPSILRIQQVVRGDSAAYFCASSTGGGYTFGSGTRLTVV.

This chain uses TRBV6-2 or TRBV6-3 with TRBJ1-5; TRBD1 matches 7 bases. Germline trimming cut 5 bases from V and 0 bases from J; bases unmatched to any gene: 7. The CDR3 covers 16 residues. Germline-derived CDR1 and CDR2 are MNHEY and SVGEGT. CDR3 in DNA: TGTGCCAGCAGTCAGAGACAGGGTTATAGCAATCAGCCCCAGCATTTT. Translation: CASSQRQGYSNQPQHF.

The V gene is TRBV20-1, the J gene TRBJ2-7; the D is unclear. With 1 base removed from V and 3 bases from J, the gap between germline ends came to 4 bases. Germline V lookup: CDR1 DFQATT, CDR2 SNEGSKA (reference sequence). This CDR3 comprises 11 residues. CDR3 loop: CSARASYEQYF. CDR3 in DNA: TGCAGTGCTAGAGCCAGCTACGAGCAGTACTTC.

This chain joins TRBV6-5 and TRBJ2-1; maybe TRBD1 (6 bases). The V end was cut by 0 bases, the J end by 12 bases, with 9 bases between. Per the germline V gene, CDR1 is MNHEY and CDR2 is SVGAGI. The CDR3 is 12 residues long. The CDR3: CASSYSGGRQFF. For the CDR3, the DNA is TGTGCCAGCAGTTACTCAGGGGGACGGCAGTTCTTC.

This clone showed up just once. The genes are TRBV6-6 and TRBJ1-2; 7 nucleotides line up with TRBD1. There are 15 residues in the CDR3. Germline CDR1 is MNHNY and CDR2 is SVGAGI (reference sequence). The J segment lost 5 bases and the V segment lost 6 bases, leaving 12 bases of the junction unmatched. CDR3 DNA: TGTGCCAGCAGGGCTGGACAGGAGGCGTTATATGGCTACACCTTC. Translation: CASRAGQEALYGYTF.

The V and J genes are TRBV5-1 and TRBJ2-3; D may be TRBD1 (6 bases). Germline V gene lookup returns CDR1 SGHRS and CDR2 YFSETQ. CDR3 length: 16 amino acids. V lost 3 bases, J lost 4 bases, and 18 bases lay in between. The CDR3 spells CASSWGPSPASDTQYF. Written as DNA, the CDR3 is TGCGCCAGCAGCTGGGGGCCTTCCCCGGCTTCAGATACGCAGTATTTT.

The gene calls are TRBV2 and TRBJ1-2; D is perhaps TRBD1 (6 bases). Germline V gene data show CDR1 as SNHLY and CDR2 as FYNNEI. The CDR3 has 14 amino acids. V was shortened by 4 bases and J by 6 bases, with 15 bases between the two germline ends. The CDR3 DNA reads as TGTGCCAGCAGTGGGATACAGGGTCTAGATGGCTACACCTTC. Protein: CASSGIQGLDGYTF. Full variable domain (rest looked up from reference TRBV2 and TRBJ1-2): EPEVTQTPSHQVTQMGQEVILRCVPISNHLYFYWYRQILGQKVEFLVSFYNNEISEKSEIFDDQFSVERPDGSNFTLKIRSTKLEDSAMYFCASSGIQGLDGYTFGSGTRLTVV.

CDR3 loop: CASSSWGTGGEKLFF. The CDR3 DNA follows: TGTGCCAGCAGTTCTTGGGGGACAGGGGGTGAAAAACTGTTTTTT. The chain combines TRBV6-5 with TRBJ1-4, with 11 bases lining up with TRBD1. Looked up from germline, CDR1 is MNHEY and CDR2 is SVGAGI. V gave up 4 bases and J gave up 7 bases; unmatched junction bases: 5. This CDR3 contains 15 residues.

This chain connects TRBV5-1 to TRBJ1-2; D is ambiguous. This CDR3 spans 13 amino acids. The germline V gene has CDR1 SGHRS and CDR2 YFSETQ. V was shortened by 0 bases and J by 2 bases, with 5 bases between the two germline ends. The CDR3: CASSLGRNYGYTF. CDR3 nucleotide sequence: TGCGCCAGCAGCTTGGGCCGGAACTATGGCTACACCTTC.

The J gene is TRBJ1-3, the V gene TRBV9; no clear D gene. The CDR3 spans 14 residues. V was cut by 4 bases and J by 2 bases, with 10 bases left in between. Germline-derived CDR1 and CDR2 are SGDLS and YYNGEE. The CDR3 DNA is TGTGCCAGCAGCCCTTACGGGGCTGGAAACACCATATATTTT. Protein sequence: CASSPYGAGNTIYF. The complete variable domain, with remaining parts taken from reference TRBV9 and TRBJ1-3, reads DSGVTQTPKHLITATGQRVTLRCSPRSGDLSVYWYQQSLDQGLQFLIQYYNGEERAKGNILERFSAQQFPDLHSELNLSSLELGDSALYFCASSPYGAGNTIYFGEGSWLTVV.

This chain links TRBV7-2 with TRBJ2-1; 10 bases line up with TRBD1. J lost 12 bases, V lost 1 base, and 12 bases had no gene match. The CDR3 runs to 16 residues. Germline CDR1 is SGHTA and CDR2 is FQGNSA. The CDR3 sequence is CASSLGGTGAPYVQFF. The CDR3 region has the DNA TGTGCCAGCAGCTTAGGAGGGACAGGGGCCCCCTATGTGCAGTTCTTC.

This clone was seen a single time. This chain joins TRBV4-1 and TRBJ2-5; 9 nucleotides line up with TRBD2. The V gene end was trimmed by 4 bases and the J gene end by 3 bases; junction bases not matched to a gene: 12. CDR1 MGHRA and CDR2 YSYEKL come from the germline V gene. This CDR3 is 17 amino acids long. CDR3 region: CASSPVASGGPKETQYF. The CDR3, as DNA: TGCGCCAGCAGCCCCGTTGCGAGCGGGGGGCCAAAAGAGACCCAGTACTTC.